Listed below are T cell receptor beta chains from one sample, sequenced in a study of siplizumab effects on memory and regulatory T cells. Repertoires were generated with immunoSEQ multiplex PCR, while TCRdb's copy carries only in-frame clones and drops some. The sample records some 110,000 clones, about 95% being singletons. The sequencing sample was made of non-Treg CD4+ T cells sorted from blood. The receptors here all came from a human donor in good health. The conserved cysteine and the conserved F or W are not part of the CDR3 here. Fields, in order: V gene, CDR3 length, CDR3 protein.

V: TRBV29-1
length: 12
CDR3: SVEGRAGGETQY

V: TRBV5-3
length: 14
CDR3: ARSHPFSGMSTEAF

V: TRBV6-5
length: 13
CDR3: ASRPRLAGAGEQY

V: TRBV27
length: 11
CDR3: ASRNREAYGYT

V: TRBV19
length: 12
CDR3: ASSMGTASQPQH

V: TRBV18
length: 14
CDR3: ASSPDGLAGVYEQY

V: TRBV2
length: 11
CDR3: ASRPTGVDEQF

V: TRBV6-6
length: 11
CDR3: ASTLIGTDTQY

V: TRBV5-1
length: 13
CDR3: ASSLGGGISYEQY

V: TRBV12-5
length: 13
CDR3: ASGIGTHSNQPQH

V: TRBV7-9
length: 11
CDR3: ASSLAHRGEQY

V: TRBV7-2
length: 12
CDR3: ASSLAPRGYEQF

V: TRBV6-1
length: 12
CDR3: ASSLRTNPGELF

V: TRBV7-8
length: 13
CDR3: ASSSQRERAGELF

V: TRBV7-2
length: 13
CDR3: ASSLGRGYSRELF

V: TRBV2
length: 14
CDR3: ASSLLAGGSTDTQY

V: TRBV6-5
length: 11
CDR3: ASSRAPQETQY

V: TRBV27
length: 14
CDR3: ASSRDRMLAKNIQY

V: TRBV7-2
length: 12
CDR3: ASNRDSRPYGYT

V: TRBV19
length: 14
CDR3: ASSSSGAWLGETQY

V: TRBV18
length: 13
CDR3: ASSPPARSGNTIY

V: TRBV18
length: 13
CDR3: ASSPGTGSDNEQF

V: TRBV5-1
length: 13
CDR3: ASSSRAGGNTEAF

V: TRBV5-1
length: 14
CDR3: ASSPSGGRFLDTQY

V: TRBV6-5
length: 12
CDR3: ASSKGYRGYEQY

V: TRBV10-1
length: 12
CDR3: ASSESGRGETQY

V: TRBV6-5
length: 11
CDR3: ASSAVAHQPQH

V: TRBV7-9
length: 14
CDR3: ASSSSQGAPNTEAF

V: TRBV11-1
length: 13
CDR3: ASSSDRGVWTTQY

V: TRBV27
length: 12
CDR3: ASGLLGETGELF

V: TRBV5-1
length: 9
CDR3: ASSLGGEQF

V: TRBV9
length: 13
CDR3: ASSVAERGGTPLH

V: TRBV6-1
length: 10
CDR3: ASSEAREKLF

V: TRBV5-4
length: 11
CDR3: ASSGDRNTEAF

V: TRBV20-1
length: 9
CDR3: SVNRGVGYT

V: TRBV2
length: 9
CDR3: ASGVGYGYT

V: TRBV4-1
length: 13
CDR3: ASSRQSGGLDEQF

V: TRBV27
length: 13
CDR3: ASSSLGVRDGGYT

V: TRBV7-2
length: 15
CDR3: ASSPPGLFSGANVLT

V: TRBV2
length: 10
CDR3: ASSDQGLEQY

V: TRBV4-1
length: 12
CDR3: ASSQRDSQETQY

V: TRBV5-4
length: 14
CDR3: ASSTGLAGEKETQY

V: TRBV9
length: 13
CDR3: ASSVEGPVADTQY

V: TRBV5-1
length: 13
CDR3: ASGAGTGERYEQY

V: TRBV6-5
length: 9
CDR3: ASRQGNTIY

V: TRBV5-4
length: 13
CDR3: ASSPDSAQYTEAF

V: TRBV19
length: 14
CDR3: ASSGQGQGGNQPQH

V: TRBV12-5
length: 10
CDR3: ASTPDLGPQY